This T cell receptor beta chain came from a study of human T cells and chemical hapten exposure (dated by TCRdb to the early 2020s). In the study overall: For sensitization, 2% DPC in acetone was applied to an approximately 2 cm by approximately 2 cm area of upper inner arm skin. Patients additionally received weekly therapeutic DPC doses to the scalp throughout the approximately 24-week study period. Patch testing was performed on the upper back with Finn chambers containing 0.01% DPC, and the patch tests were scored after 6 days according to International Contact Dermatitis Research Group standards. Alopecia areata with under or over 50% scalp involvement, alopecia totalis and alopecia universalis were represented in the patient cohort, which was mostly female. Libraries were combined into a pool for sequencing, and differences in TCR yield between samples came mainly from small differences in library volumes within the pool. This study followed changes in the peripheral blood TCR repertoire in vivo during primary and secondary sensitization of alopecia patients to the hapten diphenylcyclopropenone (DPC). Blood samples were taken from patients before sensitization (week 0) and then at 2, 6 and about 24 weeks after DPC sensitization. Under 30 alopecia patients gave blood for TCR sequencing at one to four time points (pre-sensitization, 2, 6 and 24 weeks). Study-wide findings and limitations: Patch test score was positively correlated with the number of PT1 expanded TCRs, with significance at thresholds 8, 16 and 32 but not at 4. Significantly more large CDR3 similarity clusters were formed by expanded TCRs than by pre-sensitization or healthy control sets, consistent with antigen-driven responses. DPC sensitization did not change the number of TCRs with a frequency above 1 in 1000, and there was no evidence of changes in global repertoire structure. After repeated subsampling, the strength of the expansion versus patch-test correlation and the threshold at which it became significant changed. All patients had alopecia, a presumed autoimmune disease, so their immune response might differ from that of healthy individuals.

Spanning cysteine to phenylalanine, the CDR3 consists of 17 amino acids. The CDR3 DNA has 51 bases and is translated from base 1. The junction shows trimming of 4 bases on V and 4 bases on J, plus 20 bases between the germline ends. Per the germline V gene, KGHDR is the CDR1 and SFDVKD is the CDR2. The sample's time point label, in plain terms: patch test 1, 2 weeks after DPC sensitization. Taken with the paper, the label for treatment or condition translates to: therapeutic diphenylcyclopropenone sensitization with weekly scalp DPC. At each patch-test visit, blood was drawn before the patch test was applied. Patients were considered eligible if aged 18 to 70, diagnosed with alopecia and deemed suitable for DPC therapy, and patients were excluded if pregnant. Total RNA was extracted from unfractionated whole blood that had been collected in Tempus Blood RNA tubes. This clonotype was seen ten or more times. It has no known antigen specificity. Per-nucleotide qualities are absent, and no much larger clonotype sits a single base away.

Library preparation used RACE. Sequencing was performed on a NextSeq 500. Library preparation attached unique molecular identifiers to individual cDNA molecules for quantitative, reproducible TCR counting. Each blood RNA sample was used to sequence both TCR alpha and TCR beta chains. In the original analysis: The median number of TCRs per sample was over 95,000, ranging from roughly 23,224 to 690,600. V, J and CDR3 annotation of the TCR reads was carried out using the Decombinator software suite. To make PS versus PT1 abundance plots, every sample was subsampled to the same number of TCRs (28,000). Expanded TCRs were defined as absent before sensitization and observed at least eight times at the 2-week time point. Clones were called with MiXCR by TCRdb after fastp trimmed the public reads at Q25, and only in-frame beta chains were retained. One record per CDR3 amino acid sequence lists the most common genes and DNA. Clone size and V and J calls follow TCRdb, not the original study. This sample comprises around 99,000 distinct CDR3 sequences, approximately 13% of them detected only once. The ten largest clonotypes hold less than 2.5% of the sample.

This TCR was sampled from a woman in her 40s with alopecia areata. Some clones in this sample may be carry-over from other donors' samples. The rearrangement combines TRBV24-1 with TRBJ2-3, and possibly TRBD1, on 6 matching bases. This specimen was whole blood, taken in connection with sensitization to the hapten diphenylcyclopropenone (DPC). The nucleotide sequence reads as follows: TGTGCCACCAGTGACTCAGGACGGGACACCCTGGCAGATACGCAGTATTTT. It encodes CATSDSGRDTLADTQYF.